These 17 T cell receptor beta chains came from one sample sequenced in a study of cytomegalovirus exposure and HLA in healthy donors. The method was immunoSEQ multiplex PCR; TCRdb's version includes in-frame clones alone and lacks a portion of them. The data show 100,000 to 150,000 clones, with around 90% seen just once and about 2% held by the top ten. The sample consisted of PBMCs. All receptors derive from a woman aged 18-30 years in good health and CMV-seronegative.

The rearrangement links TRBV6-1 to TRBJ2-7; D is perhaps TRBD1 (7 bases). The germline V gene has CDR1 MNHNS and CDR2 SASEGT. Trimming took off 4 bases at V and 0 bases at J, with 16 bases between the two ends. The CDR3 totals 16 residues. Here the CDR3 reads CASSGGGRDSSYEQYF. In DNA form, the CDR3 reads TGTGCCAGCAGTGGGGGAGGTAGGGACAGCTCCTACGAGCAGTACTTC.

The chain combines TRBV6-6 with TRBJ2-3; D might be TRBD1 (6 bases). The germline CDR1 and CDR2 sequences are MNHNY and SVGAGI (reference sequence). Trimming shortened V by 7 bases and J by 5 bases, and 10 bases separated the two germline ends. The CDR3 totals 12 residues. The DNA of the CDR3 is TGTGCCAGCACTTGGGGGCAAGATACGCAGTATTTT. This sequence encodes CASTWGQDTQYF.

This clone was found a few times. The chain joins TRBV28 to TRBJ2-2; 8 bases match TRBD1. Germline-derived CDR1 and CDR2 are MDHEN and SYDVKM. V dropped 7 bases and J dropped 5; count of bases not matched to a gene: 6. CDR3 length: 14 amino acids. CDR3 in DNA: TGTGCCAGCACAGGACAGGGTAGGACCGGGGAGCTGTTTTTT. Translating it yields CASTGQGRTGELFF.

This chain joins TRBV5-6 and TRBJ2-3, with 10 bases fitting TRBD1. The CDR3 runs 19 residues. Germline CDR1 SGHDT, CDR2 YYEEEE. V trimming: 1 base; J trimming: 0 bases; junction bases outside the gene matches: 11. In DNA, the CDR3 is TGTGCCAGCAGCTTGATAGGTGACAGGGGGCTCCGTAGCACAGATACGCAGTATTTT. Encoded protein: CASSLIGDRGLRSTDTQYF.

The chain has TRBV25-1 and TRBJ2-7, with TRBD2 as a possible D gene (7 bases). The CDR3 is 17 amino acids. CDR1 and CDR2 (germline): MGHDK, SYGVNS. Trimming took off 5 bases at V and 1 base at J, with 21 bases between the two ends. DNA of the CDR3: TGTGCCAGCAGTAGATTCTCGGGGGGCCTTATTTCCTACGAGCAGTACTTC. Its translation is CASSRFSGGLISYEQYF.

The chain links TRBV6-1 to TRBJ2-7; D is possibly TRBD2 (6 bases). CDR3 length: 15 residues. Germline V gene data show CDR1 as MNHNS and CDR2 as SASEGT. V was trimmed by 1 base and J by 3 bases, leaving 13 bases between them. The CDR3 here is CASSEVGGTHYEQYF. CDR3 DNA: TGTGCCAGCAGTGAAGTAGGCGGGACCCACTACGAGCAGTACTTC.

The V and J genes are TRBV7-2 and TRBJ1-5, with 8 bases matching TRBD1. Germline V gene data show CDR1 as SGHTA and CDR2 as FQGNSA. V lost 4 bases to trimming and J lost 7 bases; unmatched junction nucleotides: 6. The CDR3 has 14 amino acids. The CDR3 sequence: CASSWDRLRQPQHF. The CDR3 DNA is TGTGCCAGCAGCTGGGACAGGTTGAGGCAGCCCCAGCATTTT.

V is TRBV9 and J is TRBJ1-3; 9 nucleotides match TRBD1. V was clipped by 4 bases and J by 7 bases; unmatched bases: 9. The CDR3 covers 15 residues. CDR1 is SGDLS and CDR2 is YYNGEE in the germline V gene. CDR3 nucleotides: TGTGCCAGCAGCATTCGGGACAGGGAGAGTAACACCATATATTTT. This codes for CASSIRDRESNTIYF.

In its sample, this clone was seen once. The chain is built from TRBV4-1 and TRBJ1-5, with 10 nucleotides matching TRBD1. This CDR3 has 17 residues. Losses at the gene ends were 4 bases for V and 4 bases for J; bases not matched to a gene: 10. Germline assignment: CDR1 MGHRA and CDR2 YSYEKL. In DNA, the CDR3 is TGCGCCAGCAGCCCCGGGGGGACAGGGGCGTTAAATCAGCCCCAGCATTTT. This encodes CASSPGGTGALNQPQHF.

J is TRBJ1-2 and V is TRBV19; a weak D match, TRBD1 (6 bases). CDR3 length equals 16 residues. The ends were cut back, 0 bases at V and 4 bases at J, with 15 bases in the middle. Germline CDR1 and CDR2: LNHDA and SQIVND (reference sequence). The chain's CDR3 is CASSIDPYRVGYGYTF. CDR3 sequence (DNA): TGTGCCAGTAGTATAGATCCGTACAGGGTCGGCTATGGCTACACCTTC.

This sequence joins TRBV18 and TRBJ2-7; 11 bases align to TRBD1. Germline trimming cut 2 bases from V and 6 bases from J; bases unmatched to any gene: 3. The CDR3 contains 14 residues. CDR1 and CDR2 from the germline V gene are KGHSH and LQKENI. CDR3 coding DNA: TGTGCCAGCTCACCATCGGGACAGGGGGGCGAGCAGTACTTC. Its translation is CASSPSGQGGEQYF.

The V gene is TRBV20-1, the J gene TRBJ1-4, with no clear D. Trimming removed 4 bases from V and 8 bases from J, with 8 bases in between. This CDR3 region has 11 residues. The germline V gene encodes CDR1 DFQATT and CDR2 SNEGSKA (reference sequence). The CDR3 coding sequence is TGCAGTGCTACCCCGGGAGAAAAACTGTTTTTT. Its translation: CSATPGEKLFF.

V is TRBV4-1 and J is TRBJ1-2; weak D call: TRBD1 (6 bases). This CDR3 comprises 16 residues. Trimming left V 4 bases short and J 6 bases short, with 21 bases between. Per germline, CDR1 MGHRA and CDR2 YSYEKL. The CDR3 region has the DNA TGCGCCAGCAGCCGGGAAGGGGGAGCTGCGCCCCATGGCTACACCTTC. This sequence encodes CASSREGGAAPHGYTF.

The rearrangement links TRBV5-1 to TRBJ2-1; possibly TRBD1 for D (6 bases). Per germline, CDR1 SGHRS and CDR2 YFSETQ. The CDR3 runs 12 residues. The V and J ends lost 5 bases and 8 bases respectively, with 11 bases between them. This CDR3 is CASSQGIHEQFF. Here the CDR3 DNA reads TGCGCCAGCAGTCAGGGGATCCATGAGCAGTTCTTC.

The V call is TRBV10-1, the J call TRBJ1-2; D is undetermined. The CDR3 contains 14 residues. V lost 4 bases and J 4 bases, leaving 13 bases between the germline ends. Germline CDR1 reads WNHNN; CDR2 reads SYGVQD (reference sequence). The CDR3 region has the DNA TGCGCCAGCAGTGTACGGGGTAAGTTCTATGGCTACACCTTC. Translated, it gives CASSVRGKFYGYTF.

The chain recombines TRBV6-1 with TRBJ2-3; the D gene is possibly TRBD1 (5 bases). Trimming shortened V by 3 bases and J by 6 bases, and 10 bases separated the two germline ends. This CDR3 is built from 13 residues. Germline-derived CDR1 and CDR2 are MNHNS and SASEGT. CDR3: CASSEQGRDTQYF. The DNA of the CDR3 is TGTGCCAGCAGTGAGCAGGGTCGGGATACGCAGTATTTT.

This chain joins TRBV7-2 and TRBJ2-7, with 7 bases fitting TRBD1. Germline V gene sequence: CDR1 SGHTA, CDR2 FQGNSA. The CDR3 is 14 amino acids. V was pared by 5 bases and J by 2 bases, with 6 bases of the junction left unmatched. The CDR3: CASSLRDSTYEQYF. The DNA of the CDR3 is TGTGCCAGCAGCCTCCGGGACAGTACCTACGAGCAGTACTTC.